These 27 T cell receptor beta chains were sequenced from one sample in a study of blood T cell repertoires in COVID-19. Produced via immunoSEQ multiplex PCR; TCRdb's table is partial and in-frame only. The sample has about 64,000 clones, over 75% seen once. Material for sequencing was peripheral blood. The receptors come from a man aged 65 to 79 with acute or convalescent COVID-19.

The rearrangement joins TRBV7-9 to TRBJ1-2, with 7 bases aligning to TRBD1. The length of the CDR3 is 16 residues. J lost 8 bases, V lost 4 bases, and 16 bases had no gene match. The germline gives CDR1 SEHNR, CDR2 FQNEAQ (reference sequence). The CDR3 protein is CASSSRGGEIKTGYTF. The CDR3 DNA is TGTGCCAGCAGCTCGAGAGGGGGCGAAATAAAGACAGGCTACACCTTC.

In this sample, this clone turned up once. The chain links TRBV7-9 to TRBJ2-2; TRBD1 matches at 7 bases. Germline V gene sequence: CDR1 SEHNR, CDR2 FQNEAQ (reference sequence). Trimming at V came to 6 bases and at J to 3 bases, leaving 4 bases not matched to a gene. This CDR3 spans 14 amino acids. DNA for the CDR3: TGTGCCAGCAGGGCAGGGGGTTACACCGGGGAGCTGTTTTTT. Translated: CASRAGGYTGELFF.

The chain combines TRBV25-1 with TRBJ2-1, with D tentatively TRBD2 (5 bases). Per germline, CDR1 MGHDK and CDR2 SYGVNS. The CDR3 is 14 residues long. V lost 3 bases, J lost 3 bases, and 9 bases lay in between. CDR3 region: CASSDSGDYNEQFF. CDR3 in DNA: TGTGCCAGCAGTGATTCCGGGGACTACAATGAGCAGTTCTTC.

The J gene is TRBJ1-2, the V gene TRBV7-9, with 7 positions matching TRBD1. V shed 2 bases, J shed 1 base, and the junction held 1 base outside the gene matches. CDR3 length: 14 amino acids. From germline, CDR1 is SEHNR and CDR2 FQNEAQ (reference sequence). This chain's CDR3 is CASSLRQGNYGYTF. As DNA, the CDR3 is TGTGCCAGCAGCTTAAGACAGGGTAACTATGGCTACACCTTC.

The V and J genes are TRBV11-3 and TRBJ2-3; TRBD2 aligns across 8 bases. Per germline, CDR1 SGHNT and CDR2 YENEEA. J was trimmed by 2 bases and V by 5 bases; bases with no gene match: 6. The CDR3 spans 15 residues. CDR3 sequence: CASSPGGLHTDTQYF. The CDR3 DNA sequence: TGTGCCAGCAGCCCGGGGGGGTTACACACAGATACGCAGTATTTT.

This clone was found once. This chain uses TRBV6-5 with TRBJ2-7; maybe TRBD2 (7 bases). Germline CDR1 is MNHEY and CDR2 is SVGAGI. V shed 0 bases and J shed 2 bases, with 11 bases lying between them. The CDR3 is 15 residues long. As DNA, the CDR3 is TGTGCCAGCAGTTACTCTGGGCGGGGGCCCTACGAGCAGTACTTC. Its protein is CASSYSGRGPYEQYF.

The chain combines TRBV18 with TRBJ2-1, with TRBD1 matching over 9 bases. CDR1 and CDR2 from the germline V gene are KGHSH and LQKENI. V lost 2 bases to trimming and J lost 7 bases; unmatched junction nucleotides: 6. CDR3 length equals 15 residues. CDR3 DNA sequence: TGTGCCAGCTCACCAAACAGGGGGCATGGGAATGAGCAGTTCTTC. Protein: CASSPNRGHGNEQFF. The variable domain in full, completed from reference TRBV18 and TRBJ2-1, reads NAGVMQNPRHLVRRRGQEARLRCSPMKGHSHVYWYRQLPEEGLKFMVYLQKENIIDESGMPKERFSAEFPKEGPSILRIQQVVRGDSAAYFCASSPNRGHGNEQFFGPGTRLTVL.

This clone was counted between two and nine times. The gene calls are TRBV19 and TRBJ2-3; a weak D match, TRBD1 (6 bases). Germline CDR1 is LNHDA and CDR2 is SQIVND (reference sequence). V was pared by 6 bases and J by 0 bases, with 19 bases between. CDR3 length: 17 amino acids. CDR3 bases: TGTGCCAGTAGCCCTACCAGAAGAACAGGGAGCACAGATACGCAGTATTTT. It translates to CASSPTRRTGSTDTQYF.

The V call is TRBV12-3 or TRBV12-4, the J call TRBJ1-3; no clear D. With 5 bases removed from V and 1 base from J, the gap between germline ends came to 6 bases. The CDR3 loop spans 13 amino acids. In DNA form, the CDR3 reads TGTGCCAGCAGTCCTACGTCTGGAAACACCATATATTTT. As protein: CASSPTSGNTIYF.

The CDR3 sequence is CASSPAGGDLYEQYF. Here the CDR3 DNA reads TGTGCCAGCTCACCCGCGGGAGGGGACCTTTACGAGCAGTACTTC. V and J are TRBV18 and TRBJ2-7; 9 nucleotides agree with TRBD2. CDR1 and CDR2 from the germline V gene are KGHSH and LQKENI. Unmatched junction bases numbered 7, after V lost 3 bases and J lost 4 bases. The CDR3 loop spans 15 amino acids.

This chain uses TRBV5-1 with TRBJ1-5; unclear D gene. The CDR3 has 14 residues. Deletions cut 1 base from V and 6 bases from J, with 11 bases between. Germline V gene data show CDR1 as SGHRS and CDR2 as YFSETQ. CDR3 amino acids: CASSLFGEAQPQHF. The CDR3 DNA follows: TGCGCCAGCAGCTTGTTTGGTGAGGCTCAGCCCCAGCATTTT.

The chain joins TRBV30 to TRBJ2-7, with TRBD2 identical over 15 bases. Germline V gene data show CDR1 as GTSNPN and CDR2 as SVGIG (reference sequence). This CDR3 is built from 16 residues. Unmatched junction bases numbered 7, after V lost 5 bases and J lost 2 bases. The CDR3, as DNA: TGTGCCTGGCCTGGGGGACTAGCGGGGGGTACCTACGAGCAGTACTTC. This codes for CAWPGGLAGGTYEQYF.

V is TRBV24-1 and J is TRBJ2-5, with D possibly being TRBD1 (6 bases). The V end lost 7 bases, the J end lost 4 bases, and 15 bases lay between the germline ends. Per the germline V gene, CDR1 is KGHDR and CDR2 is SFDVKD. The CDR3 has 14 residues. The CDR3: CATRTQGRGETQYF. CDR3 DNA sequence: TGTGCCACCAGGACCCAGGGGAGAGGAGAGACCCAGTACTTC.

The rearrangement links TRBV28 to TRBJ2-5, with TRBD2 matching over 13 bases. CDR1 is MDHEN and CDR2 is SYDVKM in the germline V gene. The junction had 5 bases not matched to a gene; V was cut back by 6 bases and J by 4 bases. The CDR3 loop spans 15 amino acids. The CDR3 spells CASSAGLAGPETQYF. DNA for the CDR3: TGTGCCAGCAGCGCGGGACTAGCGGGGCCAGAGACCCAGTACTTC.

The chain carries TRBV19 and TRBJ2-5; D is undetermined. V gave up 6 bases and J gave up 4 bases, with 9 bases separating them. The CDR3 contains 12 residues. The V gene's germline CDR1 is LNHDA and CDR2 SQIVND (reference sequence). As DNA, the CDR3 is TGTGCCAGTAGCCCCACTCCAGAGACCCAGTACTTC. Protein product: CASSPTPETQYF.

The chain joins TRBV18 to TRBJ1-1, with no clear D. The germline V gene has CDR1 KGHSH and CDR2 LQKENI. The CDR3 loop spans 12 amino acids. The V end lost 3 bases, the J end lost 5 bases, and 7 bases lay between the germline ends. The CDR3 sequence: CASSPSVTEAFF. For the CDR3, the DNA is TGTGCCAGCTCACCTAGTGTAACTGAAGCTTTCTTT. Full variable domain (outside the CDR3, taken from reference TRBV18 and TRBJ1-1): NAGVMQNPRHLVRRRGQEARLRCSPMKGHSHVYWYRQLPEEGLKFMVYLQKENIIDESGMPKERFSAEFPKEGPSILRIQQVVRGDSAAYFCASSPSVTEAFFGQGTRLTVV.

The V gene is TRBV28, the J gene TRBJ2-5; 8 nucleotides line up with TRBD2. V dropped 5 bases and J dropped 8; count of bases not matched to a gene: 13. Germline V CDR1 and CDR2: MDHEN, SYDVKM. The CDR3 covers 15 residues. DNA of the CDR3: TGTGCCAGCAGTCCGGACCGGGCTGCGGGAGGAACCCAGTACTTC. It yields the protein CASSPDRAAGGTQYF.

The chain has TRBV5-1 and TRBJ1-2; 7 bases line up with TRBD1. J lost 5 bases, V lost 3 bases, and 13 bases had no gene match. Germline CDR1 SGHRS, CDR2 YFSETQ. The CDR3 sequence is 16 residues long. The chain's CDR3 is CASSSTGTEVPYGYTF. The CDR3, as DNA: TGCGCCAGCAGCTCGACAGGGACAGAGGTACCTTATGGCTACACCTTC.

The rearrangement links TRBV24-1 to TRBJ2-1, with D possibly TRBD2 on 6 matching bases. The CDR3 extends over 16 amino acids. V lost 3 bases and J lost 4, with 15 bases in between. CDR1 is KGHDR, CDR2 SFDVKD, per germline. The CDR3 here is CATSDMGLGGYNEQFF. The CDR3 DNA reads TGTGCCACCAGTGATATGGGACTCGGAGGGTACAATGAGCAGTTCTTC.

The chain employs TRBV5-4 and TRBJ1-1; tentatively, D is TRBD1 (5 bases). CDR1 and CDR2 (germline): SGHNT, YYREEE (reference sequence). The CDR3 extends over 14 amino acids. Trimming shortened V by 1 base and J by 2 bases, and 9 bases separated the two germline ends. CDR3 residues: CASSLRGENTEAFF. CDR3 sequence (DNA): TGTGCCAGCAGCTTGCGGGGGGAAAACACTGAAGCTTTCTTT.

The chain carries TRBV5-6 and TRBJ2-1; D might be TRBD1 (5 bases). V lost 0 bases, J lost 4 bases, and 11 bases lay in between. Per germline, CDR1 SGHDT and CDR2 YYEEEE. This CDR3 is built from 15 residues. CDR3 DNA: TGTGCCAGCAGCTTGGGGGGCCAGGGATACAATGAGCAGTTCTTC. Translating gives CASSLGGQGYNEQFF.

The chain joins TRBV5-4 to TRBJ2-6, with 7 positions matching TRBD1. Germline loops: CDR1 SGHNT, CDR2 YYREEE (reference sequence). Trimming removed 3 bases from V and 4 bases from J; junction bases left unmatched: 10. The CDR3 totals 17 residues. CDR3 loop: CASSSGQALWGANVLTF. The CDR3 DNA is TGTGCCAGCAGCTCCGGACAGGCCCTGTGGGGGGCCAACGTCCTGACTTTC.

This clone was seen just once. J is TRBJ2-5 and V is TRBV4-1, with 10 bases matching TRBD2. The ends lost 1 base at V and 5 bases at J; junction bases unmatched: 10. This CDR3 comprises 17 residues. Germline CDR1 MGHRA, CDR2 YSYEKL. In DNA, the CDR3 is TGCGCCAGCAGCCAAGGGGGTAGCGGGGGGCGCCGGGAGACCCAGTACTTC. Translation: CASSQGGSGGRRETQYF.

The chain is built from TRBV9 and TRBJ2-7; the D gene is possibly TRBD2 (5 bases). Trimming shortened V by 4 bases and J by 6 bases, and 14 bases separated the two germline ends. CDR3 length: 13 amino acids. Germline CDR1 reads SGDLS; CDR2 reads YYNGEE. The CDR3 sequence: CASSPPGVAEQYF. DNA of the CDR3: TGTGCCAGCAGCCCACCCGGGGTGGCCGAGCAGTACTTC. Full variable domain (missing parts from reference TRBV9 and TRBJ2-7): DSGVTQTPKHLITATGQRVTLRCSPRSGDLSVYWYQQSLDQGLQFLIQYYNGEERAKGNILERFSAQQFPDLHSELNLSSLELGDSALYFCASSPPGVAEQYFGPGTRLTVT.

The V call is TRBV24-1, the J call TRBJ2-1, with 9 bases matching TRBD1. In germline, CDR1 is KGHDR, CDR2 SFDVKD. The CDR3 spans 16 residues. V trimming: 4 bases; J trimming: 3 bases; junction bases outside the gene matches: 6. The CDR3 bases are TGTGCCACCAGTGACACGGGGGACAGGGTCTACAATGAGCAGTTCTTC. Translation: CATSDTGDRVYNEQFF.

This clone was seen only once. This chain uses TRBV18 with TRBJ1-5; 7 bases match TRBD1. The V and J ends lost 3 bases and 2 bases, in that order; junction bases with no gene match: 4. The length of the CDR3 is 15 residues. Germline values: CDR1 KGHSH, CDR2 LQKENI. The DNA of the CDR3 is TGTGCCAGCTCACCGGAGGGGGCTCGCAATCAGCCCCAGCATTTT. As protein: CASSPEGARNQPQHF.

This sequence joins TRBV6-2 or TRBV6-3 and TRBJ1-6; 9 nucleotides line up with TRBD1. Germline V gene data show CDR1 as MNHEY and CDR2 as SVGEGT. Trimming at V came to 5 bases and at J to 4 bases, leaving 3 bases not matched to a gene. This CDR3 contains 15 residues. The CDR3 sequence: CASSRTGAYNSPLHF. The CDR3, as DNA: TGTGCCAGCAGTAGGACAGGGGCTTATAATTCACCCCTCCACTTT.